A single sample gave rise to the 6 T cell receptor beta chains below, sequenced in a study of shared clonotypes between healthy human individuals. The table came from immunoSEQ multiplex PCR; TCRdb's copy has only in-frame clones and leaves some out. The data show 2 million or so clones, with 95% seen just once and more than 0.1% held by the top ten. Sequenced input: naive CD4+ T cells sorted from blood. Subset defined: CD45RA+ positively selected. The receptor set was obtained from a man aged 18 to 30 in good health.

With respect to this clone: Other DNA sequences within the sample encode an identical CDR3. The chain recombines TRBV30 with TRBJ1-2; D ambiguous. V lost 0 bases and J lost 5, with 7 bases in between. Looked up from germline, CDR1 is GTSNPN and CDR2 is SVGIG (reference sequence). This CDR3 has 12 residues. The CDR3 is CAWSVLGYGYTF. The CDR3, as DNA: TGTGCCTGGAGTGTATTGGGGTATGGCTACACCTTC.

The V gene is TRBV5-4, the J gene TRBJ2-7; no clear D. The V gene's germline CDR1 is SGHNT and CDR2 YYREEE (reference sequence). V lost 0 bases and J lost 3, with 13 bases in between. There are 15 residues in the CDR3. Here the CDR3 DNA reads TGTGCCAGCAGCTTGGGGCCCCCCGGCAGCTACGAGCAGTACTTC. Translating gives CASSLGPPGSYEQYF.

A few counts support this clone. In nucleotides, the CDR3 is TGTGCCAGCAGACTGTTTAATTCACCCCTCCACTTT. Residues: CASRLFNSPLHF. The rearrangement uses TRBV2 and TRBJ1-6, with no clear D. The CDR3 is made up of 12 amino acids. Trimming took off 6 bases at V and 6 bases at J, with 6 bases between the two ends. Looked up from germline, CDR1 is SNHLY and CDR2 is FYNNEI.

About this clone: This same CDR3 is encoded by further DNA sequences in the sample. The chain combines TRBV18 with TRBJ1-1; D is unclear. This CDR3 spans 13 amino acids. CDR1 is KGHSH, CDR2 LQKENI, per germline. The V end lost 3 bases, the J end lost 1 base, and 6 bases lay between the germline ends. The CDR3 DNA reads TGTGCCAGCTCACCGGCGGGGAACACTGAAGCTTTCTTT. As protein: CASSPAGNTEAFF.

This chain links TRBV2 with TRBJ1-5; D is ambiguous. Trimming pared 4 bases from V and 1 base from J, leaving 11 bases between. The germline gives CDR1 SNHLY, CDR2 FYNNEI. The CDR3 extends over 15 amino acids. The CDR3 is CASSVDPFSNQPQHF. The CDR3 DNA sequence: TGTGCCAGCAGTGTTGACCCTTTCAGCAATCAGCCCCAGCATTTT.

The chain employs TRBV19 and TRBJ2-3; D might be TRBD2 (5 bases). In germline, CDR1 is LNHDA, CDR2 SQIVND (reference sequence). The CDR3 totals 11 residues. The V end lost 7 bases, the J end lost 5 bases, and 7 bases lay between the germline ends. CDR3 sequence (DNA): TGTGCCAGTACCCGGGAAGATACGCAGTATTTT. This codes for CASTREDTQYF.